The 8 T cell receptor beta chains below all came from one sample that was sequenced in a study of blood T cell repertoires in COVID-19. The data were produced by immunoSEQ multiplex PCR, yet TCRdb's version contains in-frame clones alone and is incomplete. Of 190,000 or so clones in the sample, approximately 85% were seen once. The sequencing input was peripheral blood. The origin of the receptors is a woman older than 75 with acute or convalescent COVID-19.

J is TRBJ2-7 and V is TRBV24-1; no definite D call. There are 16 residues in the CDR3. V lost 6 bases and J 3 bases, leaving 20 bases between the germline ends. CDR1 is KGHDR and CDR2 is SFDVKD in the germline V gene. As DNA, the CDR3 is TGTGCCACCAGTTGCTTTGATCCACCCGAGGACTACGAGCAGTACTTC. It yields the protein CATSCFDPPEDYEQYF.

V is TRBV5-1 and J is TRBJ1-5; TRBD1 aligns across 7 bases. Per germline, CDR1 SGHRS and CDR2 YFSETQ. V shed 0 bases and J 4 bases; nucleotides not matched to a gene: 4. The CDR3 has 15 amino acids. CDR3 in amino acids: CASSLAGTVNQPQHF. CDR3 nucleotide sequence: TGCGCCAGCAGCTTGGCCGGGACAGTTAATCAGCCCCAGCATTTT.

About this clone itself: The same CDR3 also results from other DNA sequences found in this sample. The chain couples TRBV4-3 to TRBJ1-1; D remains unclear. The germline V gene encodes CDR1 LGHNA and CDR2 YSLEER. The CDR3 runs 17 residues. The V end was cut by 0 bases, the J end by 2 bases, with 16 bases between. The CDR3 coding sequence is TGCGCCAGCAGCCAAGATGCGGGTCGGGAAATTAACACTGAAGCTTTCTTT. It encodes CASSQDAGREINTEAFF.

This clone has a handful of counts. The rearrangement links TRBV7-2 to TRBJ1-5; D is unclear. Germline loops: CDR1 SGHTA, CDR2 FQGNSA. V gave up 1 base and J gave up 0 bases, with 7 bases separating them. The CDR3 is 15 residues long. Here the CDR3 DNA reads TGTGCCAGCAGCTTAGTTGTAGATAGCAATCAGCCCCAGCATTTT. Amino acids: CASSLVVDSNQPQHF.

This chain uses TRBV1 with TRBJ1-2. TRBV1 is termed a pseudogene. This CDR3 comprises 15 residues. The CDR3 is CTSLVGDCANYGYTF. CDR3 sequence (DNA): TGCACCAGCCTGGTTGGGGACTGCGCTAACTATGGCTACACCTTC.

As to this clone: Other nucleotide sequences from this sample produce the same CDR3. The chain has TRBV6-5 and TRBJ1-5; D remains unclear. This CDR3 is built from 13 residues. V gave up 2 bases and J gave up 5 bases, with 7 bases separating them. The germline V gene has CDR1 MNHEY and CDR2 SVGAGI. The CDR3 coding sequence is TGTGCCAGCAGTTACGGCAGTGATCAGCCCCAGCATTTT. The encoded protein is CASSYGSDQPQHF.

The chain links TRBV11-3 to TRBJ1-3; a possible D gene is TRBD1 (6 bases). CDR1 is SGHNT and CDR2 is YENEEA in the germline V gene. With 0 bases removed from V and 2 bases from J, the gap between germline ends came to 11 bases. The length of the CDR3 is 16 residues. DNA for the CDR3: TGTGCCAGCAGCTTAGATTCTGGACAGACTGGAAACACCATATATTTT. Protein product: CASSLDSGQTGNTIYF. The full variable domain, its missing parts supplied by reference TRBV11-3 and TRBJ1-3, is EAGVVQSPRYKIIEKKQPVAFWCNPISGHNTLYWYLQNLGQGPELLIRYENEEAVDDSQLPKDRFSAERLKGVDSTLKIQPAELGDSAVYLCASSLDSGQTGNTIYFGEGSWLTVV.

The chain employs TRBV6-5 and TRBJ1-2; 11 positions agree with TRBD1. Trimming removed 4 bases from V and 14 bases from J; junction bases left unmatched: 6. CDR1 is MNHEY and CDR2 is SVGAGI in the germline V gene. The CDR3 runs 12 residues. DNA for the CDR3: TGTGCCAGCAGTTCCCGGACAGGGGGCGCGACCTTC. Its translation is CASSSRTGGATF.